This record looks at one T cell receptor (beta chain) sequence and its context. This CDR3 comprises 17 residues. J was trimmed by 5 bases and V by 6 bases; bases with no gene match: 17. Germline CDR1 LNHDA, CDR2 SQIVND (reference sequence). These data are taken from a study of shared clonotypes between healthy human individuals. Whole-study context: The cohort had a couple of women and a few men, ages 18 to 49.

Repertoires were generated with immunoSEQ multiplex PCR, while TCRdb's copy carries only in-frame clones and drops some. This sample has nearly 500,000 clones, with less than 80% found just once. The sequence was collected from a woman aged 35 to 49 in good health. Some clones in this sample may be carry-over from other donors' samples. Sequencing was performed on PBMCs. The rearrangement joins TRBV19 to TRBJ1-2; 8 bases are a match to TRBD1. The CDR3 spells CASSYGTGDLGWYGYTF. CDR3 nucleotides: TGTGCCAGTAGCTACGGGACAGGTGACTTGGGATGGTATGGCTACACCTTC.